The 6 T cell receptor beta chains below come from one sample, sequenced in a study of blood T cell repertoires in COVID-19. Clones were sequenced by immunoSEQ multiplex PCR, and TCRdb holds only the in-frame ones, with some missing. The sample includes 90,000 to 100,000 clones, roughly 84% of them seen just once. The sequencing sample was made of peripheral blood. These receptors were obtained from an older man with active or convalescent COVID-19.

The chain carries TRBV7-9 and TRBJ1-4; D is unclear. Germline V gene sequence: CDR1 SEHNR, CDR2 FQNEAQ (reference sequence). The CDR3 spans 14 residues. V was shortened by 0 bases and J by 1 base, with 3 bases between the two germline ends. CDR3 in amino acids: CASSLAGTNEKLFF. As DNA, the CDR3 is TGTGCCAGCAGCTTAGCCGGAACTAATGAAAAACTGTTTTTT.

This sequence joins TRBV7-9 and TRBJ2-2; a weak D match, TRBD2 (5 bases). The CDR3 is made up of 13 amino acids. The V gene lost 2 bases and the J gene lost 5 bases, with 6 bases spanning the gap. The germline V gene encodes CDR1 SEHNR and CDR2 FQNEAQ (reference sequence). CDR3 in amino acids: CASSLSGTGELFF. DNA for the CDR3: TGTGCCAGCAGCTTATCGGGGACCGGGGAGCTGTTTTTT.

The rearrangement joins TRBV10-3 to TRBJ2-7, with D tentatively TRBD2 (7 bases). The CDR3 consists of 12 residues. V was cut by 11 bases and J by 5 bases, with 16 bases left in between. Germline CDR1 ENHRY, CDR2 SYGVKD. The CDR3 DNA sequence: TGTGCCTCACTTGGGGGGGCGGACGAGCAGTACTTC. Protein sequence: CASLGGADEQYF.

The chain is built from TRBV20-1 and TRBJ1-6; D is ambiguous. V lost 3 bases and J 3 bases, leaving 9 bases between the germline ends. Germline values: CDR1 DFQATT, CDR2 SNEGSKA (reference sequence). The CDR3 is 14 residues long. The CDR3 DNA reads as TGCAGTGCTAGTTTGGTCGGCTATAATTCACCCCTCCACTTT. This encodes CSASLVGYNSPLHF.

The chain links TRBV19 to TRBJ1-1; D perhaps matches TRBD1 (6 bases). V shed 5 bases and J shed 4 bases, with 23 bases lying between them. This CDR3 contains 17 residues. The germline V gene has CDR1 LNHDA and CDR2 SQIVND (reference sequence). The CDR3 bases are TGTGCCAGTAGTCCTCGGCGGACAGCCCAAAGTAGCACTGAAGCTTTCTTT. Amino acid sequence: CASSPRRTAQSSTEAFF.

This CDR3 reads CASRPGLAGVNEQFF. DNA of the CDR3: TGTGCCAGTAGACCCGGACTAGCGGGGGTCAATGAGCAGTTCTTC. The chain uses TRBV19 and TRBJ2-1, with 13 nucleotides matching TRBD2. CDR1 LNHDA and CDR2 SQIVND come from the germline V gene (reference sequence). CDR3 size: 15 residues. Unmatched junction bases numbered 5, after V lost 6 bases and J lost 6 bases.